The T cell receptor beta chain under discussion was sequenced for a study of neurological immune-mediated disorders. Study outcomes and limitations: Expanded clones shared no identical CDR3 amino acid sequences across subjects, which suggested private TCR-beta repertoires in all groups.

This clonotype appeared many times. The antigen is undetermined. V was shortened by 8 bases and J by 3 bases, with 5 bases between the two germline ends. The CDR3 contains 10 residues. CDR1 is SQVTM, CDR2 ANQGSEA, per germline. The authors produced cDNA by 5'RACE using 10-nucleotide random UMIs. Using its own MiXCR run on the 5' RACE reads, TCRdb lists one record per CDR3 protein. The table lists tens of thousands of distinct CDR3 sequences, 11% of them singletons. This TCR was sampled from a woman between 25 and 40 years old with HTLV-1-associated myelopathy (HAM/TSP). Input material: CD4+ T cells from blood. This chain uses TRBV29-1 with TRBJ2-1; no clear D. CDR3 protein: CSSFYNEQFF. DNA for the CDR3: TGCAGCAGCTTCTACAATGAGCAGTTCTTC.